A selection of T cell receptor beta chains follows, all from one sample in a study of Ad26.COV2.S vaccination and SARS-CoV-2 variants. The table came from immunoSEQ multiplex PCR; TCRdb's copy has only in-frame clones and leaves some out. The table includes 410,000 or so clones, roughly 90% detected once. The sequencing here drew on peripheral blood, taken in a trial of Ad26.COV2.S vaccine versus placebo. Receptors were obtained from a person between 18 and 60 years old who received the Ad26.COV2.S COVID-19 vaccine or a placebo. The CDR3 runs from the conserved cysteine through the conserved F or W. A D gene is named only where the DNA matches it firmly. Clone size is stated in some rows and not others, as once, few, many or a class when expanded.

V	size	J	D	DNA	CDR3
TRBV15	few	TRBJ2-3	TRBD2	TGTGCCACCAGCAGTGGCAGCGGGAACACAGATACGCAGTATTTT	CATSSGSGNTDTQYF
TRBV7-2	.	TRBJ1-1	.	TGTGCCAGCAGCTTAGAGAGGAACACTGAAGCTTTCTTT	CASSLERNTEAFF
TRBV5-5	.	TRBJ2-7	.	TGTGCCAGCAGCTCCCCCAAACACTCTAGGGGGGCCTACGAGCAGTACTTC	CASSSPKHSRGAYEQYF
TRBV7-2	.	TRBJ2-7	.	TGTGCCAGCAGCTTGACTAGGACGGAAACCTACGAGCAGTACTTC	CASSLTRTETYEQYF
TRBV5-4	.	TRBJ1-2	TRBD1	TGTGCCAGCAGCCCAGGGGGCGAGAATGGCTACACCTTC	CASSPGGENGYTF
TRBV10-3	.	TRBJ2-1	TRBD2	TGTGCCATCCGGTCAAGCGGGAACAATGAGCAGTTCTTC	CAIRSSGNNEQFF
TRBV10-3	.	TRBJ2-1	TRBD2	TGTGCCTCCACTCCCTCCCCTAGCGGGAACAATGAGCAGTTCTTC	CASTPSPSGNNEQFF
TRBV6-5	.	TRBJ1-3	.	TGTGCCAGCAGCACCTCTAGGAAGGCTGGAAACACCATATATTTT	CASSTSRKAGNTIYF
TRBV30	.	TRBJ1-3	TRBD1	TGTGCCTGGACGCCCGGGACAGGGGGCTCTGGAAACACCATATATTTT	CAWTPGTGGSGNTIYF
TRBV10-3	.	TRBJ1-5	.	TGTGCCATCAGTGAGTCGAGGGCGAGCAGGCCCCAGCATTTT	CAISESRASRPQHF
TRBV28	.	TRBJ1-5	TRBD1	TGTGCCAGCACCCCGACAGGGGTTCAGCCCCAGCATTTT	CASTPTGVQPQHF
TRBV3-1/TRBV3-2	.	TRBJ2-3	.	TGTGCCAGCAGCCCCTGGCTAGTTGGGAAGGACACAGATACGCAGTATTTT	CASSPWLVGKDTDTQYF
TRBV6-4	.	TRBJ1-1	.	TGTGCCAGCAGTGCTTCGCGGCGCGCTGAAGCTTTCTTT	CASSASRRAEAFF
TRBV9	.	TRBJ2-4	TRBD2	TGTGCCAGCAGCGTTAGCGGGATGAGCATTCAGTACTTC	CASSVSGMSIQYF
TRBV19	.	TRBJ1-5	.	TGTGCCAGTAGTATCCGGGGTGTGGGCAATCAGCCCCAGCATTTT	CASSIRGVGNQPQHF
TRBV1	.	TRBJ2-4	.	TGCACCAGCAGCCTAGCTGGGTGGCAGGGGCAGATAGTTGCCAAAAACATTCAGTACTTC	CTSSLAGWQGQIVAKNIQYF
TRBV6-4	.	TRBJ2-1	.	TGTGCCAGCAGTGACTCGCAAGCGACCTACAATGAGCAGTTCTTC	CASSDSQATYNEQFF
TRBV4-3	.	TRBJ2-3	TRBD2	TGCGCCAGCAGCCATGCGGGAGGACGCACAGATACGCAGTATTTT	CASSHAGGRTDTQYF
TRBV6-6	.	TRBJ1-6	TRBD1	TGTGCCAGCAGTCGCCCGAGACAGGGATTCTCACCCCTCCACTTT	CASSRPRQGFSPLHF
TRBV5-4	once	TRBJ2-7	.	TGTGCCAGCAGCTTGGAGGGCAGGGTGGGCTACGAGCAGTACTTC	CASSLEGRVGYEQYF
TRBV6-5	.	TRBJ1-1	TRBD1	TGTGCCAGCACCCAAAAGGAGGGGGCAGACACTGAAGCTTTCTTT	CASTQKEGADTEAFF
TRBV6-6	.	TRBJ2-6	.	TGTGCCAGCAGCCACCCCGGAAGGAGTGGGTCCATCTCTGGGGCCAACGTCCTGACTTTC	CASSHPGRSGSISGANVLTF
TRBV30	.	TRBJ2-7	TRBD1	TGTGCCTGGAGTGTACTTACAGGGGGTGAGCAGTACTTC	CAWSVLTGGEQYF
TRBV10-2	.	TRBJ2-1	TRBD2	TGCGCCAGCAGTGAGACGGGAGGCTCCTACAATGAGCAGTTCTTC	CASSETGGSYNEQFF
TRBV3-1/TRBV3-2	.	TRBJ2-3	.	TGTGCCAGCAGCCACCCAGGGACCCCCGTAACAGATACGCAGTATTTT	CASSHPGTPVTDTQYF
TRBV9	.	TRBJ1-1	TRBD1	TGTGCCAGCAGCGGCGATGGGACAGTGGACTTCCGGGAGGAAGCTTTCTTT	CASSGDGTVDFREEAFF
TRBV4-1	few	TRBJ1-2	.	TGCGCCAGCAGCCAAGTCGTGGGATACCGAGATGGCTACACCTTC	CASSQVVGYRDGYTF
TRBV24-1	.	TRBJ2-1	.	TGTGCCACCAGTGACCCTTCGACAACTACCTACAATGAGCAGTTCTTC	CATSDPSTTTYNEQFF